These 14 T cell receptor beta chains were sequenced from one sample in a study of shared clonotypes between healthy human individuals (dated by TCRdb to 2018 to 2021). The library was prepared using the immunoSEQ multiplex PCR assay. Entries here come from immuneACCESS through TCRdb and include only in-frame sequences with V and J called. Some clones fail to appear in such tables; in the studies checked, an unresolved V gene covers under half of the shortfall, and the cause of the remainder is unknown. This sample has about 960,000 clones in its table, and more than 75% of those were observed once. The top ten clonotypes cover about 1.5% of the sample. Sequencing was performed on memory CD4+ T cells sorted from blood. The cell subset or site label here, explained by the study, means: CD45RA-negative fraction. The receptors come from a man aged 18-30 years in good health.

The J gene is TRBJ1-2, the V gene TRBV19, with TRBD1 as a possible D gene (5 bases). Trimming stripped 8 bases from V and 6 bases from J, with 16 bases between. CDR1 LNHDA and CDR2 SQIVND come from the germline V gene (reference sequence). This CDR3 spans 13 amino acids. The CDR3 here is CASGPRGSNGYTF. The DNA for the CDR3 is TGTGCCAGTGGGCCTCGGGGGAGCAATGGCTACACCTTC.

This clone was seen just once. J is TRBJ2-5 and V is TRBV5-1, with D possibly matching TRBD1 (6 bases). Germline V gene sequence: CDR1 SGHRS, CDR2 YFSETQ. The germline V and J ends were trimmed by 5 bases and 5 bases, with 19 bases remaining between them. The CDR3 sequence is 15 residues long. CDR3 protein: CASSGGEQGWETQYF. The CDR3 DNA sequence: TGCGCCAGCAGTGGGGGTGAACAGGGTTGGGAGACCCAGTACTTC.

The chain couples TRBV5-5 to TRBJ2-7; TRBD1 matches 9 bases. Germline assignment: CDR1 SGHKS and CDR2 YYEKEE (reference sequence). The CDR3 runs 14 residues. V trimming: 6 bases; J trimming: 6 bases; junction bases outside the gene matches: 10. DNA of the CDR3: TGTGCCAGCATCGACTGGGGACAGGGAGGCGAGCAGTACTTC. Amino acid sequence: CASIDWGQGGEQYF. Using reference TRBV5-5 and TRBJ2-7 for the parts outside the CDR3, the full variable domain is DAGVTQSPTHLIKTRGQQVTLRCSPISGHKSVSWYQQVLGQGPQFIFQYYEKEERGRGNFPDRFSARQFPNYSSELNVNALLLGDSALYLCASIDWGQGGEQYFGPGTRLTVT.

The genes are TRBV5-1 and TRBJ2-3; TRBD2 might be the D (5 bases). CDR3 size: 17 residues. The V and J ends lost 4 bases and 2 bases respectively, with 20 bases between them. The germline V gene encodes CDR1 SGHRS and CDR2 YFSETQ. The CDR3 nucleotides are TGCGCCAGCAGCCGGGCTCGAGGACTTGGAGACACAGATACGCAGTATTTT. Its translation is CASSRARGLGDTDTQYF. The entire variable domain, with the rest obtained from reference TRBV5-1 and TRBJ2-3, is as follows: KAGVTQTPRYLIKTRGQQVTLSCSPISGHRSVSWYQQTPGQGLQFLFEYFSETQRNKGNFPGRFSGRQFSNSRSEMNVSTLELGDSALYLCASSRARGLGDTDTQYFGPGTRLTVL.

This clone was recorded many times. CDR3 sequence reads: CASSPGLGGTAQTDTQYF. The CDR3 bases are TGTGCCAGCTCACCGGGGCTGGGGGGGACAGCACAGACAGATACGCAGTATTTT. The chain joins TRBV18 to TRBJ2-3; the D gene could be TRBD1 or TRBD2 (7 bases each). Trimming removed 3 bases at V and 3 bases at J, with 22 bases between. The CDR3 covers 18 residues. Per the germline V gene, CDR1 is KGHSH and CDR2 is LQKENI.

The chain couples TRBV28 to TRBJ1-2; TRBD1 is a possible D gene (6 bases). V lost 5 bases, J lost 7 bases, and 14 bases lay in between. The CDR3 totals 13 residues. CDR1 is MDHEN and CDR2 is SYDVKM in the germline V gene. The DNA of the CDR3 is TGTGCCAGCAGTGCACAGGGAATAATTGGCTACACCTTC. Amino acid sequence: CASSAQGIIGYTF.

CDR3 residues: CASSLEMGQGTQYF. CDR3 DNA: TGCGCCAGCAGCTTGGAGATGGGGCAGGGAACCCAGTACTTC. The chain carries TRBV5-1 and TRBJ2-5, with a possible D match to TRBD1 (5 bases). Deletions cut 0 bases from V and 8 bases from J, with 14 bases between. CDR3 length: 14 amino acids. The V gene's germline CDR1 is SGHRS and CDR2 YFSETQ.

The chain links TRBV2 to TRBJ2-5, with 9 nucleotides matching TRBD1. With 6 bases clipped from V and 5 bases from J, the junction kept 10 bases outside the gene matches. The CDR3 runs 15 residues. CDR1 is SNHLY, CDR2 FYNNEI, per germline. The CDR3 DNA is TGTGCCAGCAGAGAAACCGGGACAGGGAAGGAGACCCAGTACTTC. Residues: CASRETGTGKETQYF.

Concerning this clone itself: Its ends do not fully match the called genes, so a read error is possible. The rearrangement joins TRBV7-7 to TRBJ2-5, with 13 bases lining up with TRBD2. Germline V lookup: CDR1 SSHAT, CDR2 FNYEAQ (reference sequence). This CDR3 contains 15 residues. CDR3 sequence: CASSRRLAGGETQYF. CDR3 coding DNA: TGTGCTAGCAGCCGCCGACTAGCGGGAGGCGAGACCCAGTACTTC.

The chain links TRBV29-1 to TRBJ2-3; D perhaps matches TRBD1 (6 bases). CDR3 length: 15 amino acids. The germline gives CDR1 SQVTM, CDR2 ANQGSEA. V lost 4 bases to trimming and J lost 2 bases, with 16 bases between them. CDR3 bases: TGCAGCGTTGTAACAGGGTCAACACACACAGATACGCAGTATTTT. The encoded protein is CSVVTGSTHTDTQYF.

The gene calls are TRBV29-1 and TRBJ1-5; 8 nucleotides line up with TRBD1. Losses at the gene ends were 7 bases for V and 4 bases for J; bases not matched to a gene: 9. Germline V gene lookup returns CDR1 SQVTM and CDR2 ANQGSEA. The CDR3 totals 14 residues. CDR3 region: CSAGQGGLNQPQHF. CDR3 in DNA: TGCAGCGCTGGACAGGGCGGGTTAAATCAGCCCCAGCATTTT.

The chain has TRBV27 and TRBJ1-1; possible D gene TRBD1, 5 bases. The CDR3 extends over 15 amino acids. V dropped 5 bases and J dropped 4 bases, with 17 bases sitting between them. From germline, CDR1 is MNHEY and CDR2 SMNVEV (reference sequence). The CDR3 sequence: CASSPTSPGVTEAFF. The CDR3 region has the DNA TGTGCCAGCAGTCCCACCTCGCCGGGGGTCACTGAAGCTTTCTTT.

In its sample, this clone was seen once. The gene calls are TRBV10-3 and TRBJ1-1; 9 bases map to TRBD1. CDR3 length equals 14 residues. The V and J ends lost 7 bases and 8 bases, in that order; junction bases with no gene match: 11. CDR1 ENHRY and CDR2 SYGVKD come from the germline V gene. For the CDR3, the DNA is TGTGCCATCACCCAGGACAGGGGCTTGGGAGAAGCTTTCTTT. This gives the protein CAITQDRGLGEAFF.

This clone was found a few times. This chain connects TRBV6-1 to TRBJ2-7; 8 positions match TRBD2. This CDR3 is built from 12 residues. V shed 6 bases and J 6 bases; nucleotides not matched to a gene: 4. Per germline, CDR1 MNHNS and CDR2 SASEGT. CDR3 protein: CASRAGGSEQYF. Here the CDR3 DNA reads TGTGCCAGCAGGGCGGGGGGCAGCGAGCAGTACTTC.